The 15 T cell receptor beta chains presented below share a single source sample, sequenced in a study of blood T cell repertoires in COVID-19. TCRdb keeps only in-frame clones here, not all; method: immunoSEQ multiplex PCR. The table records some 100,000 clones, over 75% of them present only once. Sequenced material: peripheral blood. These TCRs come from a man aged 50-59 years with acute or convalescent COVID-19.

The V gene is TRBV5-1, the J gene TRBJ2-5; 7 bases are shared with TRBD2. The germline V gene encodes CDR1 SGHRS and CDR2 YFSETQ. J was trimmed by 0 bases and V by 3 bases; bases with no gene match: 5. The CDR3 is 15 amino acids. In DNA, the CDR3 is TGCGCCAGCAGCTGGGGGGGACCGTACCAAGAGACCCAGTACTTC. Residues: CASSWGGPYQETQYF.

This sequence joins TRBV7-2 and TRBJ2-3, with D uncertain. Trimming shortened V by 5 bases and J by 0 bases, and 9 bases separated the two germline ends. This CDR3 is 14 amino acids long. Germline lookup yields CDR1 SGHTA and CDR2 FQGNSA. The DNA for the CDR3 is TGTGCCAGCAGCCAGCAGGTTAGCACAGATACGCAGTATTTT. The encoded protein is CASSQQVSTDTQYF.

J is TRBJ2-4 and V is TRBV5-6; D is unclear. Per the germline V gene, CDR1 is SGHDT and CDR2 is YYEEEE. Trimming left V 2 bases short and J 8 bases short, with 14 bases between. The CDR3 totals 14 residues. CDR3 in amino acids: CASSFGSHWDIQYF. The CDR3 coding sequence is TGTGCCAGCAGCTTCGGGTCCCATTGGGACATTCAGTACTTC.

This sequence joins TRBV13 and TRBJ1-1; 7 bases line up with TRBD1. The V gene end was trimmed by 4 bases and the J gene end by 7 bases; junction bases not matched to a gene: 12. The CDR3 is 15 residues long. Looked up from germline, CDR1 is PRHDT and CDR2 is FYEKMQ (reference sequence). The CDR3 here is CASSSRDRVPGEAFF. The CDR3 region has the DNA TGTGCCAGCAGCTCCCGAGACAGGGTGCCAGGTGAAGCTTTCTTT.

This clone has just one count. J is TRBJ1-1 and V is TRBV7-9; TRBD1 matches 8 bases. The CDR3 runs 13 residues. CDR1 is SEHNR, CDR2 FQNEAQ, per germline (reference sequence). Trimming cost V 1 base and J 11 bases; bases outside gene matches: 6. The CDR3 DNA reads TGTGCCAGCAGCTTAGTGGGGCAGGGGGCGGCTTTCTTT. Translating gives CASSLVGQGAAFF.

The chain uses TRBV6-5 and TRBJ2-7; 8 bases match TRBD1. The CDR3 is 15 residues long. Germline CDR1 MNHEY, CDR2 SVGAGI. V dropped 4 bases and J dropped 6; count of bases not matched to a gene: 11. The CDR3 DNA sequence: TGTGCCAGCAGTTTAGGACAGGGACTTGGAGGCGAGCAGTACTTC. Translating it yields CASSLGQGLGGEQYF.

This clone has just a few counts. The chain combines TRBV10-3 with TRBJ2-7; maybe TRBD1 (5 bases). CDR1 ENHRY and CDR2 SYGVKD come from the germline V gene. The CDR3 is 14 residues long. Trimming shortened V by 6 bases and J by 2 bases, and 14 bases separated the two germline ends. CDR3 sequence: CAISDPDTTYEQYF. CDR3 DNA: TGTGCCATCAGCGACCCGGACACCACCTACGAGCAGTACTTC.

The gene calls are TRBV6-5 and TRBJ1-2; 7 nucleotides align to TRBD1. The germline V gene has CDR1 MNHEY and CDR2 SVGAGI. Losses at the gene ends were 6 bases for V and 0 bases for J; bases not matched to a gene: 1. The CDR3 is made up of 13 amino acids. The CDR3 spells CASSQGANYGYTF. Here the CDR3 DNA reads TGTGCCAGCAGCCAGGGGGCTAACTATGGCTACACCTTC.

This chain links TRBV6-5 with TRBJ1-2; maybe TRBD1 (6 bases). This CDR3 is built from 15 residues. Trimming removed 7 bases at V and 2 bases at J, with 17 bases between. Germline loops: CDR1 MNHEY, CDR2 SVGAGI. CDR3: CASTGGRGGNYGYTF. CDR3 coding DNA: TGTGCCAGCACCGGGGGTCGGGGGGGCAACTATGGCTACACCTTC.

V gene TRBV6-5 combines with J gene TRBJ2-2; possibly TRBD2 for D (5 bases). This CDR3 comprises 14 residues. The V gene's germline CDR1 is MNHEY and CDR2 SVGAGI. The V end lost 6 bases, the J end lost 8 bases, and 16 bases lay between the germline ends. This CDR3 is CASRERTGSGELFF. CDR3 coding DNA: TGTGCCAGCAGAGAGAGGACGGGATCTGGGGAGCTGTTTTTT.

This clone appeared a single time. This sequence joins TRBV27 and TRBJ1-2; tentative D call: TRBD1 (6 bases). Trimming stripped 2 bases from V and 6 bases from J, with 10 bases between. This CDR3 is 13 amino acids long. CDR1 is MNHEY, CDR2 SMNVEV, per germline (reference sequence). As DNA, the CDR3 is TGTGCCAGCAGTTTAGCACAGGGAGATGGCTACACCTTC. Protein sequence: CASSLAQGDGYTF.

The gene calls are TRBV18 and TRBJ2-1, with TRBD1 matching over 8 bases. The CDR3 sequence is 15 residues long. V was pared by 3 bases and J by 4 bases, with 5 bases of the junction left unmatched. Germline V gene data show CDR1 as KGHSH and CDR2 as LQKENI. CDR3 residues: CASSPDRAGYNEQFF. Here the CDR3 DNA reads TGTGCCAGCTCACCGGACAGGGCGGGGTACAATGAGCAGTTCTTC. Combining the CDR3 with reference TRBV18 and TRBJ2-1 gives the whole variable domain NAGVMQNPRHLVRRRGQEARLRCSPMKGHSHVYWYRQLPEEGLKFMVYLQKENIIDESGMPKERFSAEFPKEGPSILRIQQVVRGDSAAYFCASSPDRAGYNEQFFGPGTRLTVL.

The chain joins TRBV27 to TRBJ2-1; 7 nucleotides agree with TRBD2. CDR1 and CDR2 from the germline V gene are MNHEY and SMNVEV (reference sequence). Trimming at V came to 6 bases and at J to 3 bases, leaving 5 bases not matched to a gene. This CDR3 comprises 14 residues. The CDR3 spells CASSGLEHYNEQFF. The DNA for the CDR3 is TGTGCCAGCAGCGGACTAGAACACTACAATGAGCAGTTCTTC.

V usage is TRBV19 and J usage is TRBJ2-7; D perhaps matches TRBD1 (6 bases). Trimming took 7 bases from V and 0 from J, leaving 16 bases between them. The CDR3 has 15 amino acids. CDR1 LNHDA and CDR2 SQIVND come from the germline V gene (reference sequence). CDR3 residues: CASTEGWDNSYEQYF. The CDR3, as DNA: TGTGCCAGTACCGAAGGCTGGGACAACTCCTACGAGCAGTACTTC.

The chain uses TRBV6-6 and TRBJ1-1; D may be TRBD1 (6 bases). Germline V gene lookup returns CDR1 MNHNY and CDR2 SVGAGI (reference sequence). The CDR3 has 13 amino acids. V lost 8 bases and J 2 bases, leaving 12 bases between the germline ends. The CDR3: CASGGGQNTEAFF. DNA of the CDR3: TGTGCCAGCGGGGGGGGGCAAAACACTGAAGCTTTCTTT.